The clone carrying this T cell receptor (beta chain) was seen ten or more times. Its specificity is unknown. This sample stems from a study of metastatic and nonmetastatic thyroid tumors. Study context: Repertoires from blood and tumor or nodule tissue of malignant and benign thyroid patients were compared.

Study processing details: The study built a papillary thyroid cancer distant-metastasis classifier from CDR3 differences across clinicopathological groups. TCRdb reanalyzed the PCR reads via MiXCR. V and J calls and clone size were set by TCRdb, not the authors. The sample lists about 26,000 clones; approximately 24% were seen once. The length of the CDR3 is 16 residues. Germline V gene lookup returns CDR1 MGHRA and CDR2 YSYEKL. V was clipped by 2 bases and J by 0 bases, with 10 bases between them. Not a single patient had been given any form of treatment at any point before undergoing thyroid surgery. Whole-study results and caveats: Reported TCR beta diversity, measured in blood and tumor, was significantly higher for malignant thyroid tumors than for benign nodules.

The sequenced sample consisted of blood. V and J are TRBV4-1 and TRBJ2-2; possible D gene TRBD2, 6 bases. This receptor was taken from a female donor with papillary thyroid cancer or a benign thyroid nodule (not recorded which). Some clones in this sample may be carry-over from other donors' samples. For the CDR3, the DNA is TGCGCCAGCAGCCAATTCGGCGGGACGAACACCGGGGAGCTGTTTTTT. Translation: CASSQFGGTNTGELFF.